This TCR beta chain is drawn from a study of blood T cell repertoires in COVID-19. Trimming took off 1 base at V and 6 bases at J, with 16 bases between the two ends. The CDR3 has 15 amino acids. The germline V gene has CDR1 SGHDT and CDR2 YYEEEE. Profiling relied on immunoSEQ multiplex PCR, and the TCRdb table lists in-frame clones only, not all of them. The repertoire holds about 200,000 clones, with 89% as singletons. This TCR was recovered from a man aged 55 to 70 who had recovered from COVID-19. The chain uses TRBV5-6 and TRBJ1-2; maybe TRBD1 (5 bases). The sample taken for sequencing was peripheral blood. This CDR3 is CASSLYSQGGDGYTF. The CDR3 nucleotides read TGTGCCAGCAGCTTGTACTCCCAGGGAGGTGATGGCTACACCTTC.